This T cell receptor (beta chain) was recorded in a study of radiation and T cells in renal cell carcinoma. Time point: blood 2 weeks post-SBRT. The sample's treatment: 15 Gy SBRT to primary tumor, nephrectomy 4 weeks later. The sample holds a few counts of this clone. Germline trimming cut 1 base from V and 11 bases from J; bases unmatched to any gene: 10. Germline assignment: CDR1 LGHNA and CDR2 YNFKEQ. The length of the CDR3 is 14 residues. The protocol was immunoSEQ multiplex PCR, while the TCRdb copy is restricted to in-frame clones and leaves out a portion. The sample includes more than 100,000 clones, about 88% of them seen just once.

J is TRBJ1-1 and V is TRBV4-2, with 7 bases identical to TRBD1. The source of this sequence is a woman in her sixties or seventies with renal cell carcinoma. The material sequenced was blood, taken from a patient whose treatment included radiotherapy and nephrectomy. CDR3 protein: CASSQVRNRGDAFF. CDR3 nucleotides: TGTGCCAGCAGCCAAGTCAGAAACAGGGGTGATGCTTTCTTT.